The 3 T cell receptor beta chains below come from one sample, sequenced in a study of T cells after yellow fever vaccination. TCRdb reprocessed the 5' RACE reads with MiXCR, giving one entry per CDR3 protein. The sample has about 320,000 distinct CDR3 sequences; approximately 11% are singletons. The starting material was CD4+ T cells sorted from PBMCs, obtained 45 days after the yellow fever booster vaccination. The receptors here all came from a man younger than 30 who received the YFV17D yellow fever vaccine.

This clonotype was seen ten or more times. The CDR3: CASSLGWGDPQETQYF. The DNA of the CDR3 is TGTGCCAGCAGCTTAGGGTGGGGCGACCCCCAAGAGACCCAGTACTTC. The rearrangement links TRBV7-9 to TRBJ2-5; D may be TRBD1 (5 bases). The germline V and J ends were trimmed by 1 base and 1 base, with 13 bases remaining between them. Germline V gene sequence: CDR1 SEHNR, CDR2 FQNEAQ (reference sequence). The CDR3 runs to 16 residues.

The chain recombines TRBV4-2 with TRBJ2-1, with D possibly matching TRBD1 (5 bases). Germline CDR1 reads LGHNA; CDR2 reads YNFKEQ. V was cut by 1 base and J by 3 bases, with 13 bases left in between. The CDR3 is made up of 16 amino acids. This chain's CDR3 is CASSQAAWGLYNEQFF. CDR3 in DNA: TGTGCCAGCAGCCAAGCGGCGTGGGGCCTCTACAATGAGCAGTTCTTC.

This clonotype was counted between two and nine times. V is TRBV5-1 and J is TRBJ2-6, with D unresolved. This CDR3 has 15 residues. Germline assignment: CDR1 SGHRS and CDR2 YFSETQ. V was pared by 4 bases and J by 0 bases, with 8 bases between. This CDR3 reads CASSADPSGANVLTF. The CDR3 nucleotides are TGCGCCAGCAGCGCAGACCCCTCTGGGGCCAACGTCCTGACTTTC.